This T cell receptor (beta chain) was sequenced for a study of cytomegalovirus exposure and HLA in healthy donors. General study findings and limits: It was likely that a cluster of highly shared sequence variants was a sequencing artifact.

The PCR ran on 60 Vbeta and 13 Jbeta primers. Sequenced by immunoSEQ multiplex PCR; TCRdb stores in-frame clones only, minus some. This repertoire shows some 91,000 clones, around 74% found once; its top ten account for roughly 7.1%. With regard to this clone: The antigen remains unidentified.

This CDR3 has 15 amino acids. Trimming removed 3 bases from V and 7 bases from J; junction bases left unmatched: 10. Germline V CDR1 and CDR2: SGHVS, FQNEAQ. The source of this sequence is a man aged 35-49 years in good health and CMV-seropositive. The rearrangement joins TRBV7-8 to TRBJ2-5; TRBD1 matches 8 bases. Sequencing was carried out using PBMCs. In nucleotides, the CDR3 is TGTGCCAGCAGCTTCCGTCGGACAGGGTGGAGGACCCAGTACTTC. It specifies CASSFRRTGWRTQYF. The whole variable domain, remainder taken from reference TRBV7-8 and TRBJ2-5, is GAGVSQSPRYKVAKRGQDVALRCDPISGHVSLFWYQQALGQGPEFLTYFQNEAQLDKSGLPSDRFFAERPEGSVSTLKIQRTQQEDSAVYLCASSFRRTGWRTQYFGPGTRLLVL.